Shown below are 13 T cell receptor beta chains from a single sample sequenced in a study of CD4 T cells in relation to SARS-CoV-2 and coronaviruses. Their cognate antigens are unknown. CD4+ T cells from unexposed donors were obtained before the COVID-19 pandemic (2011-2018). CD4+ T cells were isolated from the cells after 10 days of culture. Profiled with immunoSEQ multiplex PCR; TCRdb holds only in-frame clones, not every one. The sample consists of more than 20,000 clones, 76% of them appearing once. Sequencing was done on a sample of CD4+ T cells from PBMCs, cultured in vitro. The receptor set was obtained from a human donor in good health.

This clone was seen a single time. This chain's CDR3 is CASSPPRGSSLGDTQYF. CDR3 bases: TGTGCCAGCTCACCACCTCGTGGTAGCTCTCTGGGGGATACGCAGTATTTT. This chain joins TRBV18 and TRBJ2-3, with D uncertain. The V gene's germline CDR1 is KGHSH and CDR2 LQKENI. Deletions cut 0 bases from V and 6 bases from J, with 19 bases between. This CDR3 is built from 17 residues.

V is TRBV28 and J is TRBJ1-5; perhaps TRBD1 as D (6 bases). This CDR3 has 15 residues. Germline V lookup: CDR1 MDHEN, CDR2 SYDVKM. Trimming pared 5 bases from V and 1 base from J, leaving 12 bases between. This chain's CDR3 is CASSPMDRSNQPQHF. The CDR3 bases are TGTGCCAGCAGTCCAATGGACAGAAGCAATCAGCCCCAGCATTTT.

The gene calls are TRBV28 and TRBJ2-6; TRBD2 matches at 8 bases. The V and J ends lost 5 bases and 5 bases, in that order; junction bases with no gene match: 23. CDR1 and CDR2 (germline): MDHEN, SYDVKM. There are 21 residues in the CDR3. CDR3 bases: TGTGCCAGCAGTCCGATATTTATGTCCGGGGGGGGCGTTAGAAGGGCCAACGTCCTGACTTTC. Translation: CASSPIFMSGGGVRRANVLTF.

V gene TRBV27 combines with J gene TRBJ2-1; TRBD2 agrees at 13 bases. The V segment lost 0 bases and the J segment 7 bases; nucleotides outside the gene matches: 6. This CDR3 comprises 17 residues. Germline loops: CDR1 MNHEY, CDR2 SMNVEV (reference sequence). The CDR3 nucleotides are TGTGCCAGCAGTTTATCGATCGCGACTAGCGGGAGGAATGAGCAGTTCTTC. This sequence encodes CASSLSIATSGRNEQFF.

The J gene is TRBJ1-3, the V gene TRBV19; tentative D call: TRBD1 (6 bases). CDR1 is LNHDA and CDR2 is SQIVND in the germline V gene (reference sequence). The CDR3 consists of 14 residues. Trimming took off 6 bases at V and 0 bases at J, with 9 bases between the two ends. The CDR3 loop reads CASRGQPSGNTIYF. DNA for the CDR3: TGTGCCAGTAGGGGACAACCCTCTGGAAACACCATATATTTT.

The chain has TRBV5-1 and TRBJ2-1; 9 positions match TRBD1. The germline gives CDR1 SGHRS, CDR2 YFSETQ. V was clipped by 6 bases and J by 0 bases; unmatched bases: 13. This CDR3 region has 18 residues. This chain's CDR3 is CASTVTGGTSSSYNEQFF. CDR3 nucleotide sequence: TGCGCCAGCACCGTTACAGGGGGCACATCAAGCTCCTACAATGAGCAGTTCTTC.

The chain carries TRBV13 and TRBJ2-1; D is unclear. Germline V CDR1 and CDR2: PRHDT, FYEKMQ (reference sequence). The CDR3 has 14 amino acids. Between the trimmed V and J ends, which lost 1 base and 5 bases, there was a span of 9 bases. In DNA, the CDR3 is TGTGCCAGCAGCTTAGTAGTGCATGACAATGAGCAGTTCTTC. It codes for CASSLVVHDNEQFF.

The chain links TRBV29-1 to TRBJ2-3, with TRBD2 identical over 7 bases. Germline CDR1 and CDR2: SQVTM and ANQGSEA. This CDR3 spans 13 amino acids. The trim removed 4 bases at V and 4 bases at J, leaving 5 bases unmatched. The CDR3 region is CSVAGGGSDTQYF. CDR3 nucleotides: TGCAGCGTTGCGGGGGGTGGTTCAGATACGCAGTATTTT.

The CDR3 protein is CASSIAGPYGYTF. The CDR3 DNA is TGTGCCAGTAGTATTGCCGGCCCCTATGGCTACACCTTC. The gene calls are TRBV19 and TRBJ1-2; D is uncertain. CDR3 size: 13 residues. Looked up from germline, CDR1 is LNHDA and CDR2 is SQIVND (reference sequence). Deletions cut 3 bases from V and 4 bases from J, with 9 bases between.

The rearrangement joins TRBV28 to TRBJ1-5; 8 nucleotides line up with TRBD1. Germline assignment: CDR1 MDHEN and CDR2 SYDVKM. V trimming: 2 bases; J trimming: 4 bases; junction bases outside the gene matches: 4. There are 15 residues in the CDR3. Written as DNA, the CDR3 is TGTGCCAGCAGTTTACAGGGGGCTAATAATCAGCCCCAGCATTTT. Translating it yields CASSLQGANNQPQHF.

This sequence joins TRBV5-1 and TRBJ2-7, with 11 bases aligning to TRBD1. Germline values: CDR1 SGHRS, CDR2 YFSETQ. The trim removed 2 bases at V and 1 base at J, leaving 8 bases unmatched. This CDR3 has 17 residues. CDR3 sequence: CASSFQPGQGGSYEQYF. For the CDR3, the DNA is TGCGCCAGCAGCTTTCAACCGGGACAGGGGGGATCCTACGAGCAGTACTTC.

The rearrangement links TRBV30 to TRBJ2-7; 7 nucleotides agree with TRBD2. The CDR3 sequence is 11 residues long. With V trimmed by 7 bases and J by 3 bases, 3 bases remained unmatched. Germline values: CDR1 GTSNPN, CDR2 SVGIG (reference sequence). DNA for the CDR3: TGTGCCTTTTGGACTAGCTACGAGCAGTACTTC. Translated, it gives CAFWTSYEQYF.

In this sample, this clone turned up a few times. The V and J genes are TRBV6-2 or TRBV6-3 and TRBJ1-5; D gene uncertain. The CDR3 covers 14 residues. Germline values: CDR1 MNHEY, CDR2 SVGEGT. Trimming pared 3 bases from V and 0 bases from J, leaving 6 bases between. The CDR3 is CASSYLDSNQPQHF. The CDR3 nucleotides are TGTGCCAGCAGTTATTTGGATAGCAATCAGCCCCAGCATTTT.